This T cell receptor (beta chain) appears in the sequencing data of a study of OX40 agonist ivuxolimab in advanced cancers. This table comes from immunoSEQ multiplex PCR, and its TCRdb copy is limited to in-frame clones, with some not included. The sample shows about 40,000 clones, around 89% of them seen only once. CDR3 length equals 15 residues. Trimming took off 2 bases at V and 8 bases at J, with 17 bases between the two ends. Germline CDR1 and CDR2: SGHRS and YFSETQ. The sequencing here drew on CD4+ or CD8+ T cells sorted from blood, taken in a trial of the OX40 agonist ivuxolimab. The sequence was collected from an adult with an advanced solid tumor such as melanoma, head and neck, liver or kidney cancer. This chain links TRBV5-1 with TRBJ2-1; the D call may be TRBD1 or TRBD2 (5 bases each). The chain's CDR3 is CASSFGTLTGDEQFF. In DNA, the CDR3 is TGCGCCAGCAGCTTTGGGACCCTGACCGGGGATGAGCAGTTCTTC.